The 28 T cell receptor beta chains presented below share a single source sample, sequenced in a study of blood T cells in healthy people across ages. Next came a second PCR, run for about 6 to 12 cycles, which used a sample-barcoded 5' primer along with a J-beta primer mix. TCRdb re-called the 5' RACE reads through MiXCR, storing one row per CDR3 protein. The sample yields 700,000 to 850,000 distinct CDR3 sequences, around half seen once. Input material: blood. These receptors all stem from a man aged 80 or over in good health.

The rearrangement uses TRBV6-5 and TRBJ1-1; D unclear. The V end lost 6 bases, the J end lost 2 bases, and 19 bases lay between the germline ends. The CDR3 sequence is 16 residues long. From germline, CDR1 is MNHEY and CDR2 SVGAGI. CDR3 sequence (DNA): TGTGCCAGCAGCATAACTTCTGGCCAGACAAACACTGAAGCTTTCTTT. This translates into CASSITSGQTNTEAFF.

This clonotype was detected only once. The chain uses TRBV2 and TRBJ1-1; no clear D gene. Germline V CDR1 and CDR2: SNHLY, FYNNEI. The germline V and J ends were trimmed by 7 bases and 3 bases, with 6 bases remaining between them. CDR3 length: 11 residues. The CDR3: CASTDYTEAFF. CDR3 in DNA: TGTGCCAGCACAGATTACACTGAAGCTTTCTTT.

This clonotype was observed a handful of times. The chain joins TRBV18 to TRBJ1-1, with D hard to call. V dropped 5 bases and J dropped 1 base, with 11 bases sitting between them. The germline CDR1 and CDR2 sequences are KGHSH and LQKENI. This CDR3 contains 14 residues. CDR3 DNA: TGTGCCAGCTCAAGGTCTGAGGGGAACACTGAAGCTTTCTTT. Amino acid sequence: CASSRSEGNTEAFF.

This rearrangement joins TRBV5-1 to TRBJ2-2; the D call may be TRBD1 or TRBD2 (6 bases each). The CDR3 covers 15 residues. With 6 bases removed from V and 5 bases from J, the gap between germline ends came to 17 bases. The germline V gene has CDR1 SGHRS and CDR2 YFSETQ. CDR3 sequence reads: CASTVTGAWTGELFF. For the CDR3, the DNA is TGCGCCAGCACCGTAACGGGGGCGTGGACCGGGGAGCTGTTTTTT.

The chain links TRBV7-8 to TRBJ2-1; D gene unclear. V lost 1 base and J 4 bases, leaving 11 bases between the germline ends. This CDR3 comprises 15 residues. Germline CDR1 SGHVS, CDR2 FQNEAQ. CDR3 sequence (DNA): TGTGCCAGCAGCTTAGTGGGCTTCGGATACAATGAGCAGTTCTTC. It is translated as CASSLVGFGYNEQFF.

This chain uses TRBV24-1 with TRBJ2-1, with 8 bases that match TRBD1. This CDR3 is 16 amino acids long. Per germline, CDR1 KGHDR and CDR2 SFDVKD. J was trimmed by 4 bases and V by 4 bases; bases with no gene match: 8. For the CDR3, the DNA is TGTGCCACCAGTGACCCAGGGACAGGAGATTACAATGAGCAGTTCTTC. Its translation is CATSDPGTGDYNEQFF.

A few counts support this clonotype. This rearrangement joins TRBV20-1 to TRBJ2-5, with D possibly being TRBD1 (6 bases). Trimming cost V 6 bases and J 0 bases, with 11 bases left between them. CDR3 length: 13 residues. Germline CDR1 and CDR2: DFQATT and SNEGSKA (reference sequence). CDR3 DNA sequence: TGCAGTGCAAGACAGGTTAACCAAGAGACCCAGTACTTC. The encoded protein is CSARQVNQETQYF.

The rearrangement links TRBV20-1 to TRBJ2-7; D possibly uses TRBD1 or TRBD2 (5 bases each). V was clipped by 1 base and J by 7 bases, with 17 bases between them. Germline CDR1 is DFQATT and CDR2 is SNEGSKA (reference sequence). The CDR3 sequence is 14 residues long. The CDR3, as DNA: TGCAGTGCTAGAGCCCCGGGGCTTACCGATGAGCAGTACTTC. Protein product: CSARAPGLTDEQYF.

The gene calls are TRBV15 and TRBJ2-1; 13 bases line up with TRBD2. This CDR3 has 20 amino acids. The V gene's germline CDR1 is LNHNV and CDR2 YYDKDF (reference sequence). V gave up 5 bases and J gave up 0 bases; unmatched junction bases: 13. The CDR3 loop is CATSSPRLAGGASSYNEQFF. The CDR3 DNA reads TGTGCCACCAGCTCTCCCCGACTAGCGGGAGGCGCTAGCTCCTACAATGAGCAGTTCTTC.

V usage is TRBV4-1 and J usage is TRBJ2-5, with 8 bases matching TRBD2. This CDR3 comprises 15 residues. CDR1 and CDR2 (germline): MGHRA, YSYEKL. V dropped 0 bases and J dropped 11; count of bases not matched to a gene: 11. The CDR3 DNA reads TGCGCCAGCAGCCAAGAGGGGACTAGAAGAAATGAGCAGTACTTC. Protein: CASSQEGTRRNEQYF.

This chain joins TRBV6-5 and TRBJ2-5, with 8 bases fitting TRBD1. The CDR3 spans 16 residues. Germline CDR1 and CDR2: MNHEY and SVGAGI. Trimming cost V 6 bases and J 1 base; bases outside gene matches: 10. CDR3 sequence: CASSRMGQATQETQYF. CDR3 coding DNA: TGTGCCAGCAGCCGAATGGGACAGGCGACCCAAGAGACCCAGTACTTC.

This clonotype has only one observation. CDR3 DNA: TGCAGGGGACAGCGCTATAGCAATCAGCCCCAGCATTTT. Translating it yields CRGQRYSNQPQHF. This chain links TRBV20-1 with TRBJ1-5; TRBD1 aligns across 7 bases. The germline CDR1 and CDR2 sequences are DFQATT and SNEGSKA (reference sequence). The CDR3 is 13 residues long.

This clonotype was picked up a small number of times. The V and J genes are TRBV28 and TRBJ2-4; 7 nucleotides line up with TRBD1. The J call is in doubt because the DNA end fits TRBJ2-7 better. The CDR3 contains 17 residues. Germline CDR1 reads MDHEN; CDR2 reads SYDVKM. The CDR3 nucleotides read TGTGCCAGCAGTTCTGACCTTGGGAGACAGGGATTCCGCGAGCAGTACTTC. Residues: CASSSDLGRQGFREQYF.

This clonotype was counted ten times or more. The V call is TRBV5-1, the J call TRBJ2-1; 8 bases agree with TRBD1. The CDR3 is made up of 15 amino acids. Losses at the gene ends were 4 bases for V and 1 base for J; bases not matched to a gene: 4. Germline V gives CDR1 SGHRS, CDR2 YFSETQ. CDR3 region: CASSPGQGSYNEQFF. The CDR3 coding sequence is TGCGCCAGCAGCCCCGGACAGGGATCCTACAATGAGCAGTTCTTC.

The rearrangement joins TRBV20-1 to TRBJ1-4, with D unresolved. This CDR3 contains 12 residues. Trimming took off 0 bases at V and 13 bases at J, with 12 bases between the two ends. Looked up from germline, CDR1 is DFQATT and CDR2 is SNEGSKA (reference sequence). This CDR3 is CSARDRPKGLFF. CDR3 sequence (DNA): TGCAGTGCTAGAGATCGGCCTAAGGGACTGTTTTTT.

The chain combines TRBV9 with TRBJ2-3, with 8 bases aligning to TRBD2. The CDR3 length is 15 residues. V was clipped by 0 bases and J by 6 bases; unmatched bases: 6. Germline values: CDR1 SGDLS, CDR2 YYNGEE. The CDR3 spells CASSVEGSSGDTQYF. The CDR3 DNA sequence: TGTGCCAGCAGCGTAGAGGGATCTAGCGGGGATACGCAGTATTTT. The full variable domain, in which reference TRBV9 and TRBJ2-3 provide the parts outside the CDR3, is DSGVTQTPKHLITATGQRVTLRCSPRSGDLSVYWYQQSLDQGLQFLIQYYNGEERAKGNILERFSAQQFPDLHSELNLSSLELGDSALYFCASSVEGSSGDTQYFGPGTRLTVL.

This chain connects TRBV5-1 to TRBJ1-1; a weak D match, TRBD1 (5 bases). The CDR3 has 14 residues. Germline assignment: CDR1 SGHRS and CDR2 YFSETQ. V shed 4 bases and J shed 1 base, with 11 bases lying between them. The DNA for the CDR3 is TGCGCCAGCAGCCCTGCGGGGCAGAACACTGAAGCTTTCTTT. Protein product: CASSPAGQNTEAFF.

The chain joins TRBV11-2 to TRBJ2-1; 7 positions agree with TRBD2. Germline V gene sequence: CDR1 SGHAT, CDR2 FQNNGV. After removal of 1 base from V and 8 bases from J, the junction contained 8 bases not matched to a gene. CDR3 size: 15 residues. CDR3 protein: CASSLGVTSSHEQFF. DNA of the CDR3: TGTGCCAGCAGCTTAGGTGTGACTAGCAGCCATGAGCAGTTCTTC.

This clonotype showed up just a few times. The rearrangement joins TRBV12-3 or TRBV12-4 to TRBJ2-3; TRBD1 agrees at 7 bases. The junction had 22 bases not matched to a gene; V was cut back by 5 bases and J by 14 bases. This CDR3 comprises 16 residues. The CDR3 nucleotides are TGTGCCAGCAGTACCGGGACAGACACTTACTACAGATACGCGTATTTT. Translation: CASSTGTDTYYRYAYF.

The chain is built from TRBV7-3 and TRBJ1-2; the match to TRBD1 covers 10 bases. CDR1 and CDR2 from the germline V gene are SGHTA and FQGTGA. Trimming cost V 4 bases and J 7 bases; bases outside gene matches: 6. This CDR3 comprises 14 residues. CDR3 DNA: TGTGCCAGCAGCTCCCCGGACAGGGGGGTTGGCTACACCTTC. It yields the protein CASSSPDRGVGYTF.

The chain links TRBV6-2 or TRBV6-3 to TRBJ1-2, with D perhaps matching TRBD1 (5 bases). Trimming pared 5 bases from V and 0 bases from J, leaving 10 bases between. The CDR3 is 14 amino acids. CDR1 and CDR2 (germline): MNHEY, SVGEGT. The CDR3 spells CASSRDGSNYGYTF. Written as DNA, the CDR3 is TGTGCCAGCAGTCGGGACGGATCTAACTATGGCTACACCTTC.

The chain carries TRBV27 and TRBJ2-2; 7 nucleotides match TRBD2. The CDR3 contains 15 residues. The J segment lost 1 base and the V segment lost 2 bases, leaving 1 base of the junction unmatched. Germline loops: CDR1 MNHEY, CDR2 SMNVEV (reference sequence). The CDR3 loop is CASSLGRVNTGELFF. DNA for the CDR3: TGTGCCAGCAGTTTAGGGAGGGTGAACACCGGGGAGCTGTTTTTT.

Only a few counts were recorded for this clonotype. The V gene is TRBV7-2, the J gene TRBJ2-3; no reliable D call. Germline V gene data show CDR1 as SGHTA and CDR2 as FQGNSA. The CDR3 runs 13 residues. Trimming left V 5 bases short and J 4 bases short, with 10 bases between. The CDR3 is CASSPPPADTQYF. CDR3 bases: TGTGCCAGCAGCCCTCCCCCCGCAGATACGCAGTATTTT.

This clonotype was found a few times. The chain combines TRBV5-1 with TRBJ2-3; 12 nucleotides agree with TRBD2. Germline lookup yields CDR1 SGHRS and CDR2 YFSETQ. This CDR3 spans 17 amino acids. V shed 2 bases, J shed 14 bases, and the junction held 18 bases outside the gene matches. The CDR3 nucleotides are TGCGCCAGCAGCTTCGGACTAGCGGGGATGCGGCACAGATACGCGTATTTT. It translates to CASSFGLAGMRHRYAYF.

This chain joins TRBV12-3 or TRBV12-4 and TRBJ2-1, with TRBD2 matching 12 bases. This CDR3 spans 16 amino acids. V gave up 6 bases and J gave up 2 bases; unmatched junction bases: 5. The DNA of the CDR3 is TGTGCCAGCAGACCCACTAGCGGGGGGACCTACAATGAGCAGTTCTTC. It encodes CASRPTSGGTYNEQFF.

The V and J genes are TRBV9 and TRBJ2-1; 10 bases map to TRBD1. The CDR3 loop spans 18 amino acids. V was pared by 3 bases and J by 1 base, with 10 bases of the junction left unmatched. CDR1 and CDR2 (germline): SGDLS, YYNGEE. The CDR3 sequence is CASSAPGTGEESYNEQFF. The DNA of the CDR3 is TGTGCCAGCAGCGCCCCCGGGACAGGGGAGGAGTCCTACAATGAGCAGTTCTTC.

V and J are TRBV29-1 and TRBJ1-2; D may be TRBD1 (5 bases). V was trimmed by 7 bases and J by 5 bases, leaving 14 bases between them. The length of the CDR3 is 12 residues. Germline lookup yields CDR1 SQVTM and CDR2 ANQGSEA. The CDR3 region is CSGGGAQYGYTF. CDR3 in DNA: TGCAGCGGGGGGGGAGCCCAATATGGCTACACCTTC.

This sequence joins TRBV2 and TRBJ2-4, with D perhaps given as TRBD1 or TRBD2 (5 bases each). Germline V gives CDR1 SNHLY, CDR2 FYNNEI. This CDR3 comprises 10 residues. V lost 7 bases and J lost 13, with 11 bases in between. The CDR3 region has the DNA TGTGCCAGCAACCAGGGAGTACAGTACTTC. Translated: CASNQGVQYF.